These T cell receptor beta chains were read from a single sample in a study of PD-L1 blockade in urothelial cancer. TCRdb's copy holds only in-frame clones and misses some; the assay was immunoSEQ multiplex PCR. The sample carries about 56,000 clones, less than 90% recorded once. Sequencing used PBMCs, obtained around atezolizumab (anti-PD-L1) treatment. The source is a man aged 70 or older with urothelial cancer. CDR3s include the opening cysteine and the closing phenylalanine or tryptophan. D genes are given only for firm matches. Size tells how often a clone was seen (once, few, many) or the class of an expanded clone, and some rows leave it out.

d_call	clone_size	cdr3_length	v_call	j_call	cdr3_nt	cdr3_aa
TRBD1	NA	14	TRBV19	TRBJ2-7	TGTGCCAGTAGTACTCGGGACAGACGGCGGGAGCAGTACTTC	CASSTRDRRREQYF
TRBD2	NA	20	TRBV2	TRBJ2-1	TGTGCCAGCAGTGAACCCCCGGGACTAGCGGGTGGGAGCTCCTACAATGAGCAGTTCTTC	CASSEPPGLAGGSSYNEQFF
NA	NA	15	TRBV27	TRBJ2-3	TGTGCCAGCAGTTTATTTACAGGGAGCACGGATACGCAGTATTTT	CASSLFTGSTDTQYF
TRBD1	NA	15	TRBV7-8	TRBJ1-2	TGTGCCAGCAGCCCCCACAGGGGAACTAACTATGGCTACACCTTC	CASSPHRGTNYGYTF
NA	few	13	TRBV7-9	TRBJ1-1	TGTGCCAGCAGCGATAAGGGGGGGACTGAAGCTTTCTTT	CASSDKGGTEAFF
TRBD2	once	14	TRBV27	TRBJ2-7	TGTGCCAGCAGTCTGACTAGCGGGATCAACGAGCAGTACTTC	CASSLTSGINEQYF
NA	NA	19	TRBV27	TRBJ2-5	TGTGCCAGCAGTTTCTCGGGCGGGGCCTCCGGAGTTTCCCAAGAGACCCAGTACTTC	CASSFSGGASGVSQETQYF
NA	NA	16	TRBV5-1	TRBJ2-7	TGCGCCAGCAGCTTGGAGGTGACGACTATCGGGTCCGAGCAGTACTTC	CASSLEVTTIGSEQYF
TRBD2	once	14	TRBV30	TRBJ2-1	TGTGCCTGGAGTTACCGGGAGGGCCGGTTTTCGCAGTTCTTC	CAWSYREGRFSQFF
TRBD1	NA	17	TRBV5-1	TRBJ1-4	TGCGCCAGCAGCATGGACCAGGGGGCGGGGACTAATGAAAAACTGTTTTTT	CASSMDQGAGTNEKLFF
TRBD2	NA	15	TRBV28	TRBJ2-1	TGTGCCAGCATCACTAGCGGGAGATCCTACAATGAGCAGTTCTTC	CASITSGRSYNEQFF
TRBD1	few	13	TRBV27	TRBJ1-2	TGTGCCAGCAGACCGGGACAGACCAATGGCTACACCTTC	CASRPGQTNGYTF
TRBD2	NA	15	TRBV7-3	TRBJ2-3	TGTGCCAGCAGCTTAACGGCGGGAGGGGGAAATACGCAGTATTTT	CASSLTAGGGNTQYF
NA	NA	13	TRBV7-9	TRBJ2-5	TGTGCCAGCAGATTAAGCGGCCAAGAGACCCAGTACTTC	CASRLSGQETQYF
NA	once	15	TRBV18	TRBJ1-1	TGTGCCAGCTCACCACCGGGGAGGATGAACACTGAAGCTTTCTTT	CASSPPGRMNTEAFF
TRBD1	few	12	TRBV9	TRBJ2-7	TGTGCCAGCAGCGGACAGGGCTACGAGCAGTACTTC	CASSGQGYEQYF
TRBD1	NA	17	TRBV27	TRBJ1-1	TGTGCCAGCAACCTTATCCGTCCCGGGACAGGGAACACTGAAGCTTTCTTT	CASNLIRPGTGNTEAFF
NA	NA	15	TRBV25-1	TRBJ1-2	TGTGCCAGCAGTGAATACGGGACTCTAAACTATGGCTACACCTTC	CASSEYGTLNYGYTF
NA	NA	14	TRBV7-3	TRBJ2-1	TGTGCCAGCAGCTTAACGGCGGCCTACAATGAGCAGTTCTTC	CASSLTAAYNEQFF
NA	NA	14	TRBV5-1	TRBJ1-1	TGCGCCAGCAACGAGGGGTTGGGGGGTATCGAAGCTTTCTTT	CASNEGLGGIEAFF
NA	NA	15	TRBV7-7	TRBJ2-1	TGTGCCAGCAGCTTAGAAGGAGGTAGCTCCAATGAGCAGTTCTTC	CASSLEGGSSNEQFF
TRBD1	NA	15	TRBV29-1	TRBJ1-2	TGCAGCGTGAGAGGGGGGACAGAAATTAACTATGGCTACACCTTC	CSVRGGTEINYGYTF
TRBD1	NA	14	TRBV30	TRBJ2-7	TGTGCCTGGAGTAAGGGACAGGGAGTCCACGAGCAGTACTTC	CAWSKGQGVHEQYF
NA	NA	14	TRBV5-4	TRBJ2-2	TGTGCCAGCAGCTTGGCCGGGGGAACCGGGGAGCTGTTTTTT	CASSLAGGTGELFF
NA	NA	14	TRBV6-1	TRBJ1-5	TGTGCCAGCAGCTTACTTGATAGCAATCAGCCCCAGCATTTT	CASSLLDSNQPQHF
TRBD2	NA	16	TRBV4-1	TRBJ2-7	TGCGCCAGCAGCCAAGAAGGAGCGGGAGGTATATACGAGCAGTACTTC	CASSQEGAGGIYEQYF
TRBD1	NA	13	TRBV28	TRBJ1-2	TGTGCCAGCAGTTCACAGGGGAACTATGGCTACACCTTC	CASSSQGNYGYTF
NA	NA	12	TRBV30	TRBJ2-7	TGTGCCTGGAGTGTACGTCAGTACGAGCAGTACTTC	CAWSVRQYEQYF
NA	NA	15	TRBV9	TRBJ1-4	TGTGCCAGCAGCCCCTCCGGGTCGGCTAATGAAAAACTGTTTTTT	CASSPSGSANEKLFF
NA	NA	14	TRBV5-1	TRBJ2-3	TGCGCCAGCAGCTTGGGACAGATAACAGATACGCAGTATTTT	CASSLGQITDTQYF
NA	NA	17	TRBV5-4	TRBJ2-2	TGTGCCAGCAGCTTGGGACGAGGGGGGGGGAACACCGGGGAGCTGTTTTTT	CASSLGRGGGNTGELFF
NA	NA	16	TRBV6-1	TRBJ2-1	TGTGCCAGCAGTGGGTCTAGTAGCTGGGGCGAAAATGAGCAGTTCTTC	CASSGSSSWGENEQFF
NA	NA	16	TRBV5-1	TRBJ2-3	TGCGCCAGCAGCTTGTCCCCAGGGTCAGGCACAGATACGCAGTATTTT	CASSLSPGSGTDTQYF
TRBD2	NA	16	TRBV10-3	TRBJ2-1	TGTGCCATCAGCGGAGCCGGGACTAAATCTCCCGATGAGCAGTTCTTC	CAISGAGTKSPDEQFF
TRBD1	few	16	TRBV5-4	TRBJ2-2	TGTGCCAGCAGCCCGGGACAGGGGGCAAACACCGGGGAGCTGTTTTTT	CASSPGQGANTGELFF
TRBD2	NA	16	TRBV7-3	TRBJ2-5	TGTGCCAGCAGTCCTGGACTAGCTTGGGCCAGGGAGACCCAGTACTTC	CASSPGLAWARETQYF
NA	NA	14	TRBV18	TRBJ2-5	TGTGCCAGCTCACCGCTGGGGCAGGGAGAGACCCAGTACTTC	CASSPLGQGETQYF
NA	NA	14	TRBV6-5	TRBJ1-2	TGTGCCAGCAGTTCCCACCGGGACTTCTATGGCTACACCTTC	CASSSHRDFYGYTF
NA	once	11	TRBV6-6	TRBJ2-3	TGTGCCAGCCTGGAGCGAGATACGCAGTATTTT	CASLERDTQYF
NA	once	15	TRBV15	TRBJ1-5	TGTGCCACCAGCAGAGATTTGGGGGGAGATCAGCCCCAGCATTTT	CATSRDLGGDQPQHF
NA	NA	18	TRBV21-1	TRBJ2-1	TGTGCCAGCAGCAAATCCCACCAGGGCCAAGACTCCTACAATGAGCAGTTCTTC	CASSKSHQGQDSYNEQFF